This T cell receptor (beta chain) came from a study of T cell responses to AZD1222 COVID-19 vaccine. Some clones are missing from TCRdb's copy, which holds only in-frame ones; the method was immunoSEQ multiplex PCR. The data show around 180,000 clones, more than 75% seen once. Details on this clone: The antigen is undetermined.

Study-wide results and caveats: Variant regions that are unmutated are reportedly the target of nearly half of spike-specific TCRs. Among AZD1222 vaccinees, only 5 to 7 were seropositive at baseline. Spike-specific TCR breadth and depth rose after two AZD1222 doses. Repertoire collection took place solely once the T cell response had peaked.

V lost 4 bases, J lost 1 base, and 10 bases lay in between. The germline CDR1 and CDR2 sequences are SNHLY and FYNNEI. The CDR3 has 14 amino acids. The chain links TRBV2 to TRBJ2-5, with D possibly being TRBD1 (6 bases). The clonotype originates from an adult who received the AZD1222 COVID-19 vaccine. Sequencing used peripheral blood, obtained 28 days after the second AZD1222 dose. DNA of the CDR3: TGTGCCAGCAGTGCTAGACAGGCCCAAGAGACCCAGTACTTC. Its protein is CASSARQAQETQYF.